The entry below gives a single TCR beta chain sequence along with its context. This sample was included in a study of blood T cell repertoires in COVID-19. Overall study: Italy, Spain and the United States were the sources of the convalescent and acute COVID-19 samples. T cells, B-cell-depleted T cells, or PBMCs supplied cDNA or gDNA.

Patients of the Seattle cohort, enrolled during active infection, were followed longitudinally. Generated by immunoSEQ multiplex PCR, the TCRdb table keeps only in-frame clones and is missing some. The sample contains about 210,000 clones, over 75% of which appear only once. The TCR comes from a man aged 50-59 years with COVID-19, enrolled during active disease. The sequencing input was peripheral blood.

This chain's CDR3 is CASSYTGQGELFF. CDR3 sequence (DNA): TGTGCCAGCAGCTACACTGGGCAGGGCGAGCTGTTTTTT. The rearrangement joins TRBV5-8 to TRBJ2-2; possibly TRBD1 for D (5 bases). This CDR3 comprises 13 residues. Trimming left V 3 bases short and J 11 bases short, with 14 bases between. Germline V gene sequence: CDR1 SGHTS, CDR2 YDEGEE.